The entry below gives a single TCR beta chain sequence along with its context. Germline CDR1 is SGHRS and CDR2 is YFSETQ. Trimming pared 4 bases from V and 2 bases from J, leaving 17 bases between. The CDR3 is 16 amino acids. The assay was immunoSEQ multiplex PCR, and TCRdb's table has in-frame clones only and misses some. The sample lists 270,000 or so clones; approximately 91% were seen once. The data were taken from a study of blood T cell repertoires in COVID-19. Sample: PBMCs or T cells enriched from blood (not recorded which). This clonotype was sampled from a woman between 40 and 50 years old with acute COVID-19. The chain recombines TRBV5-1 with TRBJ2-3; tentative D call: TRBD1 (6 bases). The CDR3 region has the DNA TGCGCCAGCAGCCCAGGGGCTCGGACCAACACAGATACGCAGTATTTT. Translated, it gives CASSPGARTNTDTQYF.